Below are 29 T cell receptor beta chains sequenced from a single sample in a study of shared clonotypes between healthy human individuals. CD45RO negativity and positive selection for CCR7 defined naive CD8 cells, a population that excluded terminally differentiated effector memory CD45RA+ cells. Method: immunoSEQ multiplex PCR; TCRdb's copy keeps in-frame clones and lacks some. This table has millions of clones, about 95% appearing once. Sequenced: naive CD8+ T cells sorted from blood. These receptor sequences come from a man between 18 and 29 years old in good health.

This clone was picked up one time. V usage is TRBV9 and J usage is TRBJ2-3; 9 bases align to TRBD2. CDR3 length: 15 amino acids. J was trimmed by 4 bases and V by 3 bases; bases with no gene match: 6. CDR1 and CDR2 (germline): SGDLS, YYNGEE. The CDR3 is CASSASGRMPDTQYF. Written as DNA, the CDR3 is TGTGCCAGCAGCGCAAGCGGGAGGATGCCAGATACGCAGTATTTT.

V and J are TRBV7-6 and TRBJ2-5; no clear D gene. The V gene's germline CDR1 is SGHVS and CDR2 FNYEAQ. The CDR3 length is 14 residues. V gave up 2 bases and J gave up 4 bases, with 11 bases separating them. CDR3 amino acids: CASSLPGPGETQYF. The CDR3 DNA follows: TGTGCCAGCAGCTTACCCGGACCAGGAGAGACCCAGTACTTC.

The rearrangement links TRBV27 to TRBJ2-3; D is tentatively TRBD1 or TRBD2 (5 bases each). The V gene's germline CDR1 is MNHEY and CDR2 SMNVEV (reference sequence). The CDR3 spans 16 residues. Trimming took off 8 bases at V and 2 bases at J, with 20 bases between the two ends. The CDR3 DNA reads as TGTGCCAGCTCTCGTTCATTGGGGGAGATCACAGATACGCAGTATTTT. It encodes CASSRSLGEITDTQYF.

V usage is TRBV5-1 and J usage is TRBJ2-3; 13 nucleotides match TRBD2. The CDR3 runs 17 residues. V gave up 4 bases and J gave up 0 bases; unmatched junction bases: 5. The germline gives CDR1 SGHRS, CDR2 YFSETQ. The CDR3 DNA reads as TGCGCCAGCAGCCATTTGGGACTAGCGGGAAGCACAGATACGCAGTATTTT. This codes for CASSHLGLAGSTDTQYF.

This chain uses TRBV27 with TRBJ2-5, with D hard to call. V lost 5 bases and J 5 bases, leaving 6 bases between the germline ends. The CDR3 extends over 11 amino acids. The germline V gene has CDR1 MNHEY and CDR2 SMNVEV (reference sequence). CDR3 DNA: TGTGCCAGCAGTCACAAGGAGACCCAGTACTTC. It codes for CASSHKETQYF.

A word on this clone: Other DNA sequences from this sample encode an identical CDR3 as well. The chain recombines TRBV28 with TRBJ1-1; D is perhaps TRBD1 (5 bases). The V and J ends lost 1 base and 0 bases respectively, with 9 bases between them. The CDR3 runs 15 residues. CDR1 and CDR2 from the germline V gene are MDHEN and SYDVKM. The CDR3 bases are TGTGCCAGCAGTTTATTCTCAGGGATGAACACTGAAGCTTTCTTT. It translates to CASSLFSGMNTEAFF.

The chain recombines TRBV4-1 with TRBJ2-2, with D unclear. Trimming removed 4 bases at V and 7 bases at J, with 13 bases between. CDR3 length: 14 residues. Germline CDR1 MGHRA, CDR2 YSYEKL. For the CDR3, the DNA is TGCGCCAGCAGCCTCGCGGACGGCTTCGGGGAGCTGTTTTTT. It translates to CASSLADGFGELFF.

This clone was observed a single time. Other nucleotide sequences in the sample specify the same CDR3. This rearrangement joins TRBV5-1 to TRBJ2-1; D possibly corresponds to TRBD2 (6 bases). V shed 0 bases and J shed 5 bases, with 9 bases lying between them. From germline, CDR1 is SGHRS and CDR2 YFSETQ. This CDR3 is 14 amino acids long. The CDR3 region is CASSLAGGNNEQFF. The CDR3 DNA is TGCGCCAGCAGCTTGGCCGGCGGGAACAATGAGCAGTTCTTC.

The CDR3 coding sequence is TGTGCCAGAGACAGCGCGCTAGCCAAAAACATTCAGTACTTC. It codes for CARDSALAKNIQYF. V gene TRBV7-9 combines with J gene TRBJ2-4; a weak D match, TRBD1 (5 bases). CDR1 and CDR2 from the germline V gene are SEHNR and FQNEAQ (reference sequence). The CDR3 contains 14 residues. Between the trimmed V and J ends, which lost 9 bases and 0 bases, there was a span of 12 bases.

The rearrangement links TRBV7-2 to TRBJ2-1; 9 nucleotides line up with TRBD2. The germline gives CDR1 SGHTA, CDR2 FQGNSA. The CDR3 has 19 residues. With 2 bases clipped from V and 4 bases from J, the junction kept 15 bases outside the gene matches. The DNA of the CDR3 is TGTGCCAGCAGCTTATACTCCCAGGATGTAGCGGGAGAATACAATGAGCAGTTCTTC. This sequence encodes CASSLYSQDVAGEYNEQFF.

CDR3 nucleotides: TGCGCCAGCCGACAAGAAGTGAACACTGAAGCTTTCTTT. Amino acid sequence: CASRQEVNTEAFF. The chain joins TRBV4-1 to TRBJ1-1; D not certain. The CDR3 is 13 amino acids. Trimming shortened V by 8 bases and J by 0 bases, and 10 bases separated the two germline ends. Germline CDR1 reads MGHRA; CDR2 reads YSYEKL.

For this clone: The identical CDR3 is also encoded by other nucleotide sequences in the sample. This chain uses TRBV6-4 with TRBJ1-1; D gene uncertain. The CDR3 is made up of 13 amino acids. Per germline, CDR1 MRHNA and CDR2 SNTAGT. The ends were cut back, 0 bases at V and 4 bases at J, with 6 bases in the middle. The CDR3 coding sequence is TGTGCCAGCAGTGACTCATGGGGCACTGAAGCTTTCTTT. Its translation is CASSDSWGTEAFF.

This sequence joins TRBV28 and TRBJ1-1, with TRBD1 matching 7 bases. This CDR3 is 17 amino acids long. Germline trimming cut 5 bases from V and 2 bases from J; bases unmatched to any gene: 14. Germline assignment: CDR1 MDHEN and CDR2 SYDVKM. Here the CDR3 DNA reads TGTGCCAGCAGTCTCGACAGGGAGATGACCTTCAACACTGAAGCTTTCTTT. It translates to CASSLDREMTFNTEAFF.

CDR3: CASSLTAQGINTIYF. In DNA form, the CDR3 reads TGTGCCAGCAGCCTGACGGCACAGGGTATAAACACCATATATTTT. The chain employs TRBV7-2 and TRBJ1-3, with D possibly being TRBD1 (6 bases). CDR3 length: 15 residues. The germline V gene encodes CDR1 SGHTA and CDR2 FQGNSA. Trimming removed 5 bases at V and 6 bases at J, with 17 bases between.

This clone was detected only a few times. The chain is built from TRBV27 and TRBJ1-6, with D possibly matching TRBD1 (5 bases). CDR1 MNHEY and CDR2 SMNVEV come from the germline V gene (reference sequence). The CDR3 has 16 residues. V lost 5 bases to trimming and J lost 7 bases, with 18 bases between them. The chain's CDR3 is CASSTLGPYLNSPLHF. The CDR3, as DNA: TGTGCCAGCAGTACCCTGGGACCGTATTTGAATTCACCCCTCCACTTT.

The chain carries TRBV7-2 and TRBJ2-1; TRBD2 matches at 9 bases. Trimming took 1 base from V and 7 from J; bases not matched to a gene: 2. Germline lookup yields CDR1 SGHTA and CDR2 FQGNSA. The CDR3 totals 14 residues. The CDR3 DNA follows: TGTGCCAGCAGCTTAGGCGGGAGGGTAAATGAGCAGTTCTTC. Translating it yields CASSLGGRVNEQFF.

The chain employs TRBV7-9 and TRBJ1-5; D may be TRBD1 (6 bases). V lost 4 bases, J lost 5 bases, and 12 bases lay in between. The CDR3 consists of 14 residues. Per germline, CDR1 SEHNR and CDR2 FQNEAQ (reference sequence). DNA of the CDR3: TGTGCCAGCAGCTATGGGGGCAGCCATCAGCCCCAGCATTTT. It specifies CASSYGGSHQPQHF. Full variable domain (missing parts from reference TRBV7-9 and TRBJ1-5): DTGVSQNPRHKITKRGQNVTFRCDPISEHNRLYWYRQTLGQGPEFLTYFQNEAQLEKSRLLSDRFSAERPKGSFSTLEIQRTEQGDSAMYLCASSYGGSHQPQHFGDGTRLSIL.

The V gene is TRBV7-9, the J gene TRBJ2-7; possible D gene TRBD1, 6 bases. CDR1 and CDR2 (germline): SEHNR, FQNEAQ (reference sequence). The CDR3 runs to 14 residues. V shed 1 base and J shed 5 bases, with 12 bases lying between them. CDR3: CASSLVTGFNEQYF. DNA of the CDR3: TGTGCCAGCAGCTTAGTTACAGGGTTCAACGAGCAGTACTTC.

This rearrangement joins TRBV4-3 to TRBJ1-1; TRBD1 agrees at 8 bases. The junction had 1 base not matched to a gene; V was cut back by 0 bases and J by 4 bases. This CDR3 region has 14 residues. Germline CDR1 reads LGHNA; CDR2 reads YSLEER. CDR3 DNA sequence: TGCGCCAGCAGCCAAGAGGGACAGGCCACTGAAGCTTTCTTT. The encoded protein is CASSQEGQATEAFF.

V gene TRBV21-1 combines with J gene TRBJ2-3; no DNA check was done on the table's D call, TRBD1. TRBV21-1 is an annotated pseudogene. The CDR3 contains 14 residues. CDR3 bases: TGTGCCAGCAGCAAAGCGGGGCGGCACGATACGCAGTATTTT. Its protein product is CASSKAGRHDTQYF.

As concerns this clone: The junction differs from germline at one of its ends, possibly a read error. The chain recombines TRBV10-2 with TRBJ1-1; D not certain. The CDR3 extends over 12 amino acids. Germline loops: CDR1 WSHSY, CDR2 SAAADI. The CDR3 sequence is CASRELNTEAFF. Written as DNA, the CDR3 is TGCGCCAGCAGGGAGTTGAACACTGAAGCTTTCTTT.

CDR3 DNA: TGTGCTAGTGGTTTGTACGGACTGGGACTCAGAGAAGGGACCCAGTACTTC. Protein product: CASGLYGLGLREGTQYF. The rearrangement links TRBV12-5 to TRBJ2-5; TRBD2 is a possible D gene (6 bases). Germline CDR1 and CDR2: LGHNT and FRNRAP. V was pared by 2 bases and J by 7 bases, with 23 bases between. CDR3 length: 17 residues.

The V gene is TRBV29-1, the J gene TRBJ2-1; a possible D gene is TRBD2 (6 bases). Trimming shortened V by 4 bases and J by 4 bases, and 11 bases separated the two germline ends. This CDR3 spans 13 amino acids. Germline loops: CDR1 SQVTM, CDR2 ANQGSEA. This chain's CDR3 is CSVGGTYYNEQFF. The CDR3 DNA follows: TGCAGCGTTGGGGGGACTTATTACAATGAGCAGTTCTTC.

V usage is TRBV5-5 and J usage is TRBJ2-7; D unclear. Trimming took off 1 base at V and 4 bases at J, with 9 bases between the two ends. Germline lookup yields CDR1 SGHKS and CDR2 YYEKEE (reference sequence). This CDR3 has 13 amino acids. DNA for the CDR3: TGTGCCAGCAGCTTGACCCCCTTTTACGAGCAGTACTTC. Protein: CASSLTPFYEQYF.

The chain links TRBV11-2 to TRBJ2-7; D not certain. This CDR3 region has 13 residues. V lost 0 bases and J lost 4, with 7 bases in between. Germline V gives CDR1 SGHAT, CDR2 FQNNGV. The DNA of the CDR3 is TGTGCCAGCAGCTTAGAGGGCATATACGAGCAGTACTTC. Protein: CASSLEGIYEQYF.

The rearrangement uses TRBV29-1 and TRBJ2-7; tentatively, D is TRBD2 (5 bases). Trimming left V 7 bases short and J 5 bases short, with 15 bases between. This CDR3 is 12 amino acids long. Germline values: CDR1 SQVTM, CDR2 ANQGSEA. The CDR3 DNA reads TGCAGCGCCAAAGACGGGGAGCACGAGCAGTACTTC. Translation: CSAKDGEHEQYF.

CDR3 sequence reads: CASSVAGTGRETQYF. CDR3 in DNA: TGTGCCAGCAGCGTGGCCGGGACAGGGAGGGAGACCCAGTACTTC. The chain couples TRBV5-6 to TRBJ2-5; 9 bases are shared with TRBD1. Germline V gene sequence: CDR1 SGHDT, CDR2 YYEEEE. The CDR3 extends over 15 amino acids. V was clipped by 4 bases and J by 5 bases; unmatched bases: 9. The whole variable domain, remainder taken from reference TRBV5-6 and TRBJ2-5, is DAGVTQSPTHLIKTRGQQVTLRCSPKSGHDTVSWYQQALGQGPQFIFQYYEEEERQRGNFPDRFSGHQFPNYSSELNVNALLLGDSALYLCASSVAGTGRETQYFGPGTRLLVL.

The gene calls are TRBV7-6 and TRBJ2-5; no clear D gene. Looked up from germline, CDR1 is SGHVS and CDR2 is FNYEAQ. This CDR3 contains 13 residues. Trimming pared 0 bases from V and 4 bases from J, leaving 6 bases between. The CDR3: CASSLAMGETQYF. The CDR3, as DNA: TGTGCCAGCAGCTTAGCGATGGGAGAGACCCAGTACTTC.

The chain carries TRBV7-8 and TRBJ2-2; TRBD1 is a possible D gene (7 bases). The V gene lost 5 bases and the J gene lost 6 bases, with 19 bases spanning the gap. This CDR3 is 16 amino acids long. The germline V gene has CDR1 SGHVS and CDR2 FQNEAQ. The DNA of the CDR3 is TGTGCCAGCAGCCTCCCGGGACAGATAGCGGCCGGGGAGCTGTTTTTT. Encoded protein: CASSLPGQIAAGELFF.